The rows below give T cell receptor beta chains drawn from one sample of a study of a mutant IDH1 vaccine in newly diagnosed glioma. Assay used: immunoSEQ multiplex PCR; TCRdb lists only in-frame clones, some missing. Among 25,000 to 40,000 clones, 79% were seen once, and the ten largest hold roughly 10%. Their antigen targets remain unknown. Material: PBMCs, obtained from a glioma patient whose treatment included an IDH1 peptide vaccine. These receptors all come from a woman aged 30 to 39 with glioma. Some clones in this sample may be carry-over from other donors' samples. CDR3s include the opening cysteine and the closing phenylalanine or tryptophan. D genes are given only for firm matches. Expanded clones are given a class, and other clones once, few, many or no size at all.

V gene,CDR3 length,J gene,D gene,clone size,CDR3 DNA,CDR3 protein
TRBV6-1,15,TRBJ2-1,TRBD2,NA,TGTGCCAGCAGTTCAGGGACTAGCGGGAGACGAGAGCAGTTCTTC,CASSSGTSGRREQFF
TRBV7-9,14,TRBJ1-1,TRBD1,NA,TGTGCCAGCAGCGGGGGGACAGAGAACACTGAAGCTTTCTTT,CASSGGTENTEAFF
TRBV7-6,15,TRBJ2-5,NA,once,TGTGCCAGCAGCTTAAGTGGGCAGCTCCAAGAGACCCAGTACTTC,CASSLSGQLQETQYF
TRBV19,15,TRBJ2-1,NA,NA,TGTGCCAGTAGTATAGTGCCCCCCGCCTACAATGAGCAGTTCTTC,CASSIVPPAYNEQFF
TRBV10-3,14,TRBJ2-5,NA,NA,TGTGCCATCAGTGAGTCCGGGAGTGGCGAGACCCAGTACTTC,CAISESGSGETQYF
TRBV30,15,TRBJ2-3,TRBD2,NA,TGTGCCTGGACCCAACTAGCGGGTTCAACAGATACGCAGTATTTT,CAWTQLAGSTDTQYF
TRBV30,14,TRBJ1-3,NA,few,TGTGCCTGGAGTGGAATGGCCTCTGGAAACACCATATATTTT,CAWSGMASGNTIYF
TRBV7-9,17,TRBJ2-3,TRBD2,few,TGTGCCAGCAGCGAGGGACTAGCGGGAGTTTGGACAGATACGCAGTATTTT,CASSEGLAGVWTDTQYF
TRBV5-6,13,TRBJ2-7,NA,NA,TGTGCCAGCAGCTTGCGTTCTGGGTACGAGCAGTACTTC,CASSLRSGYEQYF
TRBV5-8,14,TRBJ1-1,TRBD1,NA,TGTGCCAGCAGCTTGATCAGGGACAGGGGGCGAGCTTTCTTT,CASSLIRDRGRAFF
TRBV7-3,13,TRBJ2-2,NA,NA,TGTGCCAGCAGCCCCCCCAACGGCGGGGAGCTGTTTTTT,CASSPPNGGELFF
TRBV15,15,TRBJ1-4,TRBD1,NA,TGTGCCACCAGCGCGGGGGACAGGGGTAATGAAAAACTGTTTTTT,CATSAGDRGNEKLFF
TRBV28,14,TRBJ2-7,TRBD2,NA,TGTGCCAGCCTAGCGGGAGGGCCTTGGGACGAGCAGTACTTC,CASLAGGPWDEQYF
TRBV6-5,14,TRBJ1-3,NA,NA,TGTGCCAGCAGTTACTCTGGGGGTGGAAACACCATATATTTT,CASSYSGGGNTIYF
TRBV21-1,14,TRBJ1-1,NA,NA,TGTGCCAGCAGCAAAGGTTCGGGGAACACTGAAGCTTTCTTT,CASSKGSGNTEAFF
TRBV30,16,TRBJ2-1,TRBD2,NA,TGTGCCTGGAGTGTAGGGACTAGCGGGAGTAGGGATGAGCAGTTCTTC,CAWSVGTSGSRDEQFF
TRBV30,13,TRBJ2-1,TRBD2,few,TGTGCCTGGAGTACTGGACTAGACGATGAGCAGTTCTTC,CAWSTGLDDEQFF
TRBV15,13,TRBJ2-7,NA,once,TGTGCCACCAGCATGACTAGGGGCTACGAGCAGTACTTC,CATSMTRGYEQYF
TRBV6-5,15,TRBJ2-3,TRBD1,NA,TGTGCCAGCAGACCCCGGACAGGGAGTTTGGATACGCAGTATTTT,CASRPRTGSLDTQYF
TRBV10-3,13,TRBJ2-5,NA,few,TGTGCCATCATGGAGGACACCCAAGAGACCCAGTACTTC,CAIMEDTQETQYF
TRBV27,14,TRBJ1-1,TRBD1,NA,TGTGCCAGCACCCCGACAGGGGGCGGTACTGAAGCTTTCTTT,CASTPTGGGTEAFF
TRBV27,15,TRBJ2-5,TRBD1,NA,TGTGCCAGCAGTGCCCTGGACAGGGCGGTCGAGACCCAGTACTTC,CASSALDRAVETQYF
TRBV9,15,TRBJ2-7,NA,once,TGTGCCAGCAGCGTAGGAACGTCGGCCTACTACGAGCAGTACTTC,CASSVGTSAYYEQYF
TRBV19,15,TRBJ1-1,NA,NA,TGTGCCAGTAGTCAGGGAGGGTGGGTGAACACTGAAGCTTTCTTT,CASSQGGWVNTEAFF
TRBV30,16,TRBJ2-1,TRBD2,NA,TGTGCCTGGGCGACGCCGGGACTAGTTCCGGTGTGGGAGCAGTTCTTC,CAWATPGLVPVWEQFF
TRBV2,15,TRBJ2-1,NA,NA,TGTGCCAGCAGTGAAGTTGCAGGAGGGCTCCTGGTTCATTTCTTC,CASSEVAGGLLVHFF
TRBV7-6,17,TRBJ2-1,NA,NA,TGTGCCAGCAGCCCCGGAGGTTTACGGTACTCCTACAATGAGCAGTTCTTC,CASSPGGLRYSYNEQFF
TRBV4-1,13,TRBJ1-1,NA,few,TGCGCCAGCAGCCAAAGCGGCTCCACTGAAGCTTTCTTT,CASSQSGSTEAFF
TRBV2,16,TRBJ1-2,TRBD1,NA,TGTGCCAGCCTACCGGGACAGGGGAGGAGTAACTATGGCTACACCTTC,CASLPGQGRSNYGYTF
TRBV11-2,13,TRBJ2-7,NA,NA,TGTGCCAGCAGCCGCACAGGGTCCTACGAGCAGTACTTC,CASSRTGSYEQYF
TRBV29-1,16,TRBJ2-3,NA,NA,TGCAGCGTTGAAGATTGGACTCGAAAGGGCACAGATACGCAGTATTTT,CSVEDWTRKGTDTQYF
TRBV28,12,TRBJ1-2,NA,NA,TGTGCCAGCAGTTTAGGAAAGTATGGCTACACCTTC,CASSLGKYGYTF
TRBV6-5,12,TRBJ1-1,NA,NA,TGTGCCAGCAGGCGTCCCGGGGGTGAAGCTTTCTTT,CASRRPGGEAFF
TRBV6-1,17,TRBJ1-5,NA,NA,TGTGCCAGCAGTGATGGGGTGGCGGGACGTGGGGGACAGCCCCAGCATTTT,CASSDGVAGRGGQPQHF
TRBV6-5,16,TRBJ2-1,TRBD2,once,TGTGCCAGCAGTTTGGGACTAGCGGGAGGAGGACATGAGCAGTTCTTC,CASSLGLAGGGHEQFF
TRBV6-1,12,TRBJ1-1,NA,NA,TGTGCCAGCAGGGGGGGGGACACTGAAGCTTTCTTT,CASRGGDTEAFF
TRBV28,15,TRBJ1-5,NA,NA,TGTGCCAGCAGTCTTGGGACGAGGGGCAATCAGCCCCAGCATTTT,CASSLGTRGNQPQHF
TRBV19,13,TRBJ2-2,NA,NA,TGTGCCAGTAGTATAGGGAACACCGGGGAGCTGTTTTTT,CASSIGNTGELFF
TRBV30,13,TRBJ2-7,NA,NA,TGTGCCTGGAGTAGCCAGAGCTCCTACGAGCAGTACTTC,CAWSSQSSYEQYF
TRBV7-9,14,TRBJ2-1,NA,NA,TGTGCCAGCAGGGGGGGCCCCAGGGTGGATGAGCAGTTCTTC,CASRGGPRVDEQFF
TRBV13,17,TRBJ2-1,NA,NA,TGTGCCAGCAGCCCGTCGTTCCAACAGAGCTCCTACAATGAGCAGTTCTTC,CASSPSFQQSSYNEQFF
TRBV19,15,TRBJ2-7,TRBD2,NA,TGTGCCAGTAGTCCGCGACTAGCGGGATCCTACGAGCAGTACTTC,CASSPRLAGSYEQYF
TRBV4-1,14,TRBJ2-7,NA,NA,TGCGCCAGCAGCCAAGTGACGGGCACCTACGAGCAGTACTTC,CASSQVTGTYEQYF
TRBV18,13,TRBJ2-1,NA,NA,TGTGCCAGCTCACCAGGTCTGACGAATGAGCAGTTCTTC,CASSPGLTNEQFF
TRBV30,13,TRBJ1-2,TRBD1,NA,TGTGCCTGGAGGGACAGGGGAGTGTATGGCTACACCTTC,CAWRDRGVYGYTF
TRBV28,16,TRBJ2-7,TRBD1,NA,TGTGCCAGCAGTTTAATCCCCGGACAGGTCCCCTACGAGCAGTACTTC,CASSLIPGQVPYEQYF
TRBV9,14,TRBJ1-2,TRBD1,NA,TGTGCCAGCAGCGTAGCAGGGGGCGGGGATGGCTACACCTTC,CASSVAGGGDGYTF
TRBV7-9,12,TRBJ1-1,NA,NA,TGTGCCAGCAGCTTGGGTCCCACTGAAGCTTTCTTT,CASSLGPTEAFF
TRBV2,13,TRBJ1-5,NA,NA,TGTGCCAGCAGGACGGAACGAAATCAGCCCCAGCATTTT,CASRTERNQPQHF
TRBV9,15,TRBJ2-1,NA,NA,TGTGCCAGCAGCGTAGGCGCAGCTTCCTACAATGAGCAGTTCTTC,CASSVGAASYNEQFF
TRBV7-7,16,TRBJ2-5,TRBD1,NA,TGTGCTAGCAGCCTGGGGGGACAGGGAACGGGAGAGACCCAGTACTTC,CASSLGGQGTGETQYF
TRBV6-1,15,TRBJ2-3,TRBD2,NA,TGTGCCAGCAGTGAACTAGCGGGAGACCTGAATACGCAGTATTTT,CASSELAGDLNTQYF
TRBV7-8,15,TRBJ2-2,TRBD2,NA,TGTGCCAGCAGTTGGACAAACGGGGGGGCCGGGGAGCTGTTTTTT,CASSWTNGGAGELFF
TRBV4-1,15,TRBJ2-7,NA,NA,TGCGCCAGCAGCCAAGATTCCCGCGGTACCTACGAGCAGTACTTC,CASSQDSRGTYEQYF
TRBV19,11,TRBJ1-1,NA,NA,TGTGCCAGTTCTCAGGGAACTGAAGCTTTCTTT,CASSQGTEAFF
TRBV19,14,TRBJ2-7,NA,NA,TGTGCCAGTAGTATAGATCATGTAGGAGACGAGCAGTACTTC,CASSIDHVGDEQYF
TRBV5-6,17,TRBJ2-1,TRBD2,NA,TGTGCCAGCAGCTCGAGACTAGCGGGAGTCCCCTACAATGAGCAGTTCTTC,CASSSRLAGVPYNEQFF